These 30 T cell receptor beta chains came from one sample sequenced in a study of T cells after yellow fever vaccination. TCRdb re-analysed the 5' RACE reads in MiXCR, keeping a single row per CDR3 protein. The profile shows under 300,000 distinct CDR3 sequences, around 13% of them singletons. The material sequenced was CD4+ T cells sorted from PBMCs, taken 45 days after the yellow fever booster vaccination. Every receptor here comes from a young man who received the YFV17D yellow fever vaccine.

The V call is TRBV6-1, the J call TRBJ1-1; unclear D gene. Per the germline V gene, CDR1 is MNHNS and CDR2 is SASEGT. CDR3 size: 13 residues. The ends were cut back, 5 bases at V and 4 bases at J, with 11 bases in the middle. The CDR3 DNA follows: TGTGCCAGCAGTAGCCCTGTCCCCACTGAAGCTTTCTTT. It codes for CASSSPVPTEAFF.

CDR3 region: CASSPTFRGGPTEAFF. CDR3 nucleotides: TGTGCCAGCAGTCCGACCTTTAGAGGGGGGCCCACTGAAGCTTTCTTT. V is TRBV12-3 or TRBV12-4 and J is TRBJ1-1; perhaps TRBD1 as D (6 bases). Trimming left V 5 bases short and J 4 bases short, with 20 bases between. This CDR3 comprises 16 residues.

This sequence joins TRBV7-6 and TRBJ2-2, with D unclear. Trimming shortened V by 2 bases and J by 0 bases, and 4 bases separated the two germline ends. The length of the CDR3 is 14 residues. Germline CDR1 SGHVS, CDR2 FNYEAQ. The CDR3 region is CASSLPPNTGELFF. The CDR3 DNA follows: TGTGCCAGCAGCTTACCCCCGAACACCGGGGAGCTGTTTTTT. Complete variable domain (other parts from reference TRBV7-6 and TRBJ2-2): GAGVSQSPRYKVTKRGQDVALRCDPISGHVSLYWYRQALGQGPEFLTYFNYEAQQDKSGLPNDRFSAERPEGSISTLTIQRTEQRDSAMYRCASSLPPNTGELFFGEGSRLTVL.

In its sample, this clonotype was seen a few times. The chain carries TRBV7-2 and TRBJ2-2, with D tentatively TRBD1 or TRBD2 (6 bases each). The CDR3 extends over 14 amino acids. Per the germline V gene, CDR1 is SGHTA and CDR2 is FQGNSA. V lost 5 bases to trimming and J lost 7 bases, with 14 bases between them. The DNA of the CDR3 is TGTGCCAGCAGCCCGTGGGGGGCTGGCGGGGAGCTGTTTTTT. This encodes CASSPWGAGGELFF.

The CDR3 protein is CASMSGRAQNEQFF. The CDR3 nucleotides read TGCGCCAGCATGAGCGGGAGGGCCCAAAATGAGCAGTTCTTC. V and J are TRBV5-1 and TRBJ2-1, with 10 nucleotides matching TRBD2. After removal of 6 bases from V and 7 bases from J, the junction contained 7 bases not matched to a gene. From germline, CDR1 is SGHRS and CDR2 YFSETQ. CDR3 size: 14 residues.

This clonotype turned up a few times. The J gene is TRBJ2-1, the V gene TRBV7-2, with a tentative D call TRBD1 (5 bases). CDR1 and CDR2 (germline): SGHTA, FQGNSA. CDR3 length: 13 residues. Trimming removed 6 bases from V and 6 bases from J, with 12 bases in between. DNA of the CDR3: TGTGCCAGCAGTCCCAGCAGGGTCAATGAGCAGTTCTTC. It is translated as CASSPSRVNEQFF.

The rearrangement links TRBV5-1 to TRBJ2-1; 8 positions agree with TRBD2. The CDR3 length is 16 residues. Per germline, CDR1 SGHRS and CDR2 YFSETQ. The V gene end was trimmed by 0 bases and the J gene end by 7 bases; junction bases not matched to a gene: 9. In DNA form, the CDR3 reads TGCGCCAGCAGCTTGGTCCCGAACGGGAGGGAGAATGAGCAGTTCTTC. This translates into CASSLVPNGRENEQFF. Full variable domain (outside the CDR3, taken from reference TRBV5-1 and TRBJ2-1): KAGVTQTPRYLIKTRGQQVTLSCSPISGHRSVSWYQQTPGQGLQFLFEYFSETQRNKGNFPGRFSGRQFSNSRSEMNVSTLELGDSALYLCASSLVPNGRENEQFFGPGTRLTVL.

The rearrangement joins TRBV5-4 to TRBJ2-5, with D uncertain. CDR1 and CDR2 (germline): SGHNT, YYREEE (reference sequence). Trimming shortened V by 0 bases and J by 1 base, and 10 bases separated the two germline ends. The CDR3 is made up of 15 amino acids. The CDR3 sequence is CASSLAEKLQETQYF. The CDR3 DNA reads as TGTGCCAGCAGCTTGGCCGAAAAGCTCCAAGAGACCCAGTACTTC.

The chain uses TRBV5-1 and TRBJ2-1; D possibly corresponds to TRBD2 (5 bases). The length of the CDR3 is 16 residues. The V end was cut by 0 bases, the J end by 1 base, with 11 bases between. CDR1 is SGHRS and CDR2 is YFSETQ in the germline V gene. The CDR3 is CASSLVLSGSYNEQFF. CDR3 nucleotides: TGCGCCAGCAGCTTGGTATTAAGCGGTTCCTACAATGAGCAGTTCTTC.

The rearrangement links TRBV5-1 to TRBJ2-3; 8 nucleotides match TRBD2. V was pared by 4 bases and J by 3 bases, with 10 bases of the junction left unmatched. This CDR3 spans 16 amino acids. The V gene's germline CDR1 is SGHRS and CDR2 YFSETQ. CDR3 amino acids: CASSKTRTSYTDTQYF. The CDR3 bases are TGCGCCAGCAGCAAAACCAGGACTAGCTATACAGATACGCAGTATTTT.

This clonotype appeared a few times. The CDR3 region is CSGLSGANVLTF. The DNA of the CDR3 is TGCAGCGGGCTCTCTGGGGCCAACGTCCTGACTTTC. The genes are TRBV29-1 and TRBJ2-6, with D unresolved. Germline-derived CDR1 and CDR2 are SQVTM and ANQGSEA. Trimming shortened V by 7 bases and J by 0 bases, and 4 bases separated the two germline ends. The length of the CDR3 is 12 residues.

The genes are TRBV10-3 and TRBJ2-6, with 8 bases that match TRBD1. The CDR3 spans 16 residues. CDR1 is ENHRY, CDR2 SYGVKD, per germline. V lost 5 bases to trimming and J lost 0 bases; unmatched junction nucleotides: 3. Written as DNA, the CDR3 is TGTGCCATCAGTAACAGGGGGAGCTCTGGGGCCAACGTCCTGACTTTC. This encodes CAISNRGSSGANVLTF.

There are a few counts of this clonotype. The chain carries TRBV7-3 and TRBJ2-1; 14 positions agree with TRBD2. The junction had 1 base not matched to a gene; V was cut back by 0 bases and J by 6 bases. This CDR3 is built from 16 residues. From germline, CDR1 is SGHTA and CDR2 FQGTGA. The CDR3 loop is CASSLTGTSGSNEQFF. The CDR3 DNA sequence: TGTGCCAGCAGCTTAACCGGGACTAGCGGGAGCAATGAGCAGTTCTTC.

This clonotype was observed a few times. This chain connects TRBV30 to TRBJ2-3, with D possibly TRBD2 on 5 matching bases. From germline, CDR1 is GTSNPN and CDR2 SVGIG (reference sequence). The CDR3 consists of 13 residues. The V end was cut by 4 bases, the J end by 2 bases, with 10 bases between. CDR3 region: CAWTSGPTDTQYF. CDR3 coding DNA: TGTGCCTGGACCAGCGGCCCCACAGATACGCAGTATTTT.

The sample holds one count of this clonotype. Possible read error: a much larger clone is one base away. This rearrangement joins TRBV12-3 or TRBV12-4 to TRBJ2-7; D unclear. This CDR3 has 13 residues. V lost 1 base and J 5 bases, leaving 9 bases between the germline ends. As DNA, the CDR3 is TGTGCCAGCAGTTTAGGTTTACGGGACGAGCAGTACTTC. Encoded protein: CASSLGLRDEQYF.

The chain recombines TRBV29-1 with TRBJ2-1; 10 positions agree with TRBD2. V lost 5 bases to trimming and J lost 10 bases; unmatched junction nucleotides: 8. From germline, CDR1 is SQVTM and CDR2 ANQGSEA. This CDR3 comprises 13 residues. The CDR3 loop is CSVSAGGPREQFF. Written as DNA, the CDR3 is TGCAGCGTTTCAGCGGGAGGGCCAAGGGAGCAGTTCTTC.

This clonotype was counted a few times. V is TRBV7-3 and J is TRBJ2-2; the D gene is possibly TRBD1 (6 bases). Germline-derived CDR1 and CDR2 are SGHTA and FQGTGA. CDR3 length equals 17 residues. Trimming took 5 bases from V and 2 from J, leaving 18 bases between them. The CDR3 DNA sequence: TGTGCCAGCAGCCCTTCCATGACAGGCGTTAACACCGGGGAGCTGTTTTTT. Translating it yields CASSPSMTGVNTGELFF.

V gene TRBV5-1 combines with J gene TRBJ2-1, with TRBD1 as a possible D gene (6 bases). The germline V and J ends were trimmed by 4 bases and 4 bases, with 15 bases remaining between them. The CDR3 length is 15 residues. CDR1 is SGHRS and CDR2 is YFSETQ in the germline V gene. The CDR3 DNA sequence: TGCGCCAGCAGCAAGGGGGACACAGGATACAATGAGCAGTTCTTC. Protein sequence: CASSKGDTGYNEQFF.

This chain connects TRBV4-2 to TRBJ1-3; D is perhaps TRBD1 (5 bases). V was pared by 3 bases and J by 2 bases, with 8 bases between. Germline V gene lookup returns CDR1 LGHNA and CDR2 YNFKEQ. This CDR3 is 14 amino acids long. CDR3 region: CASSQGGTGNTIYF. The CDR3 nucleotides read TGTGCCAGCAGCCAGGGGGGGACTGGAAACACCATATATTTT.

This chain connects TRBV12-3 or TRBV12-4 to TRBJ1-1; D possibly corresponds to TRBD1 (5 bases). V lost 3 bases and J 0 bases, leaving 8 bases between the germline ends. This CDR3 has 14 residues. CDR3 in amino acids: CASSFAGVNTEAFF. CDR3 in DNA: TGTGCCAGCAGTTTCGCGGGGGTGAACACTGAAGCTTTCTTT.

This clonotype was seen more than once but under ten times. V gene TRBV19 combines with J gene TRBJ2-1; TRBD2 matches at 7 bases. After removal of 5 bases from V and 6 bases from J, the junction contained 10 bases not matched to a gene. The CDR3 totals 15 residues. CDR1 and CDR2 from the germline V gene are LNHDA and SQIVND (reference sequence). For the CDR3, the DNA is TGTGCCAGTAGTGTCCTAGGCGGGAGCATCAATGAGCAGTTCTTC. This gives the protein CASSVLGGSINEQFF. Variable domain in full (rest from reference TRBV19 and TRBJ2-1): DGGITQSPKYLFRKEGQNVTLSCEQNLNHDAMYWYRQDPGQGLRLIYYSQIVNDFQKGDIAEGYSVSREKKESFPLTVTSAQKNPTAFYLCASSVLGGSINEQFFGPGTRLTVL.

This clonotype was observed a handful of times. V usage is TRBV12-3 or TRBV12-4 and J usage is TRBJ2-1, with D unclear. The CDR3 has 13 residues. V lost 2 bases and J lost 4, with 6 bases in between. CDR3 nucleotides: TGTGCCAGCAGTTTACAAGCTTACAATGAGCAGTTCTTC. This gives the protein CASSLQAYNEQFF.

This clonotype has more than one count but fewer than ten. The chain links TRBV5-1 to TRBJ2-7; TRBD2 matches 11 bases. This CDR3 region has 17 residues. Germline trimming cut 3 bases from V and 2 bases from J; bases unmatched to any gene: 10. Germline loops: CDR1 SGHRS, CDR2 YFSETQ. CDR3 nucleotide sequence: TGCGCCAGCAGCTACCGACCCGGGACTAGCGGAACCTACGAGCAGTACTTC. It encodes CASSYRPGTSGTYEQYF. Full variable domain (outside the CDR3, taken from reference TRBV5-1 and TRBJ2-7): KAGVTQTPRYLIKTRGQQVTLSCSPISGHRSVSWYQQTPGQGLQFLFEYFSETQRNKGNFPGRFSGRQFSNSRSEMNVSTLELGDSALYLCASSYRPGTSGTYEQYFGPGTRLTVT.

This chain links TRBV7-2 with TRBJ2-7; 9 bases agree with TRBD2. In germline, CDR1 is SGHTA, CDR2 FQGNSA. The CDR3 spans 15 residues. V lost 4 bases, J lost 2 bases, and 6 bases stayed unmatched. The CDR3 sequence is CASSSGAGGTYEQYF. CDR3 nucleotide sequence: TGTGCCAGCAGCTCCGGAGCGGGAGGTACCTACGAGCAGTACTTC.

V gene TRBV20-1 combines with J gene TRBJ2-7; 13 nucleotides align to TRBD2. The CDR3 runs to 16 residues. Germline V gene sequence: CDR1 DFQATT, CDR2 SNEGSKA (reference sequence). With 2 bases clipped from V and 1 base from J, the junction kept 5 bases outside the gene matches. The CDR3 coding sequence is TGCAGTGCTAGATCCGGGGGACTAGCGGGATCCTACGAGCAGTACTTC. As protein: CSARSGGLAGSYEQYF.

This clonotype was seen more than once but under ten times. The chain couples TRBV7-2 to TRBJ2-3; 8 bases line up with TRBD2. V lost 6 bases, J lost 5 bases, and 10 bases stayed unmatched. CDR3 length: 15 residues. The V gene's germline CDR1 is SGHTA and CDR2 FQGNSA. CDR3 DNA: TGTGCCAGCAGGCCTGCCGGGACTAGGGGAGATACGCAGTATTTT. Protein sequence: CASRPAGTRGDTQYF.

The rearrangement joins TRBV7-9 to TRBJ2-3; D not resolved. This CDR3 is built from 14 residues. With 7 bases removed from V and 1 base from J, the gap between germline ends came to 12 bases. Germline assignment: CDR1 SEHNR and CDR2 FQNEAQ (reference sequence). This chain's CDR3 is CASNLLERTDTQYF. DNA for the CDR3: TGTGCCAGCAACCTTCTGGAGCGCACAGATACGCAGTATTTT.

V usage is TRBV29-1 and J usage is TRBJ2-5, with TRBD1 matching over 7 bases. Germline CDR1 is SQVTM and CDR2 is ANQGSEA. After removal of 6 bases from V and 5 bases from J, the junction contained 3 bases not matched to a gene. The CDR3 has 11 amino acids. The CDR3 coding sequence is TGCAGCGTGACAGGGATCGAGACCCAGTACTTC. Protein sequence: CSVTGIETQYF. Variable domain in full (rest from reference TRBV29-1 and TRBJ2-5): SAVISQKPSRDICQRGTSLTIQCQVDSQVTMMFWYRQQPGQSLTLIATANQGSEATYESGFVIDKFPISRPNLTFSTLTVSNMSPEDSSIYLCSVTGIETQYFGPGTRLLVL.

This clonotype has only a few counts. The chain has TRBV4-3 and TRBJ1-1, with D maybe TRBD1 (5 bases). CDR1 and CDR2 (germline): LGHNA, YSLEER. CDR3 length: 13 residues. V dropped 1 base and J dropped 8 bases, with 11 bases sitting between them. The CDR3 DNA reads TGCGCCAGCAGCCAAGTCTTCCAGGGAGAAGCTTTCTTT. It codes for CASSQVFQGEAFF.

This chain joins TRBV5-1 and TRBJ2-1, with D possibly matching TRBD2 (6 bases). The CDR3 has 12 residues. Germline V gene lookup returns CDR1 SGHRS and CDR2 YFSETQ. Trimming removed 4 bases from V and 7 bases from J, with 9 bases in between. The CDR3 is CASSTGLNEQFF. DNA for the CDR3: TGCGCCAGCAGCACCGGACTAAATGAGCAGTTCTTC. Together with reference TRBV5-1 and TRBJ2-1, the CDR3 gives the full variable domain: KAGVTQTPRYLIKTRGQQVTLSCSPISGHRSVSWYQQTPGQGLQFLFEYFSETQRNKGNFPGRFSGRQFSNSRSEMNVSTLELGDSALYLCASSTGLNEQFFGPGTRLTVL.